This is a list of T cell receptor beta chains from one sample in a study of blood T cells in healthy people across ages. TCRdb fed the 5' RACE reads into MiXCR, producing one record per CDR3 protein. The sample gives about 650,000 distinct CDR3 sequences, about 30% of which show up once; about 16% is in the top ten. Sequenced input: blood. Receptor source: an elderly woman in good health. CDR3s include the opening cysteine and the closing phenylalanine or tryptophan. Fields, in order: V gene, D gene, J gene, clone size, CDR3 protein, CDR3 DNA. The D gene is left open where the match is weak. For some rows the clone size is stated as once, few or many, or as a class when expanded; others skip it.

TRBV7-2,.,TRBJ1-3,few,CASSLAEGSGNTIYF,TGTGCCAGCAGCTTAGCTGAAGGCTCTGGAAACACCATATATTTT
TRBV9,TRBD1,TRBJ1-1,.,CASSAGQGSEAFF,TGTGCCAGCAGCGCGGGACAGGGTAGCGAAGCTTTCTTT
TRBV6-1,.,TRBJ2-4,many,CATRTGNIQYF,TGTGCCACCAGGACGGGAAACATTCAGTACTTC
TRBV10-1,TRBD1,TRBJ1-4,.,CASSESSGRGRTNEKLFF,TGCGCCAGCAGTGAGTCCTCGGGAAGGGGGCGGACTAATGAAAAACTGTTTTTT
TRBV6-1,TRBD1,TRBJ2-7,many,CASSERVQGGVQYF,TGTGCCAGCAGTGAAAGGGTACAGGGGGGAGTGCAGTACTTC
TRBV3-1,.,TRBJ2-2,few,CASSQGLGGTGELFF,TGTGCCAGCAGCCAAGGGCTGGGGGGCACCGGGGAGCTGTTTTTT
TRBV7-6,TRBD1,TRBJ1-6,.,CASSLRTGGDSPLHF,TGTGCCAGCAGCTTGAGGACAGGGGGAGATTCACCCCTCCACTTT
TRBV7-8,.,TRBJ1-4,few,CASSFRVTGTTNEKLFF,TGTGCCAGCAGCTTCAGGGTCACAGGCACAACTAATGAAAAACTGTTTTTT
TRBV11-2,TRBD2,TRBJ2-3,.,CVSSLGGTSTDTQYF,TGTGTCAGCAGCTTGGGGGGGACTAGCACAGATACGCAGTATTTT
TRBV5-1,.,TRBJ1-4,many,CASSLRSPEALGEKLFF,TGCGCCAGCAGCCTACGCAGCCCGGAGGCCTTAGGGGAAAAACTGTTTTTT
TRBV5-1,.,TRBJ2-5,few,CASSLRDINLQETQYF,TGCGCCAGCAGCTTGCGGGACATAAATTTACAAGAGACCCAGTACTTC
TRBV7-6,.,TRBJ2-5,many,CASSLNSGNYQETQYF,TGTGCCAGCAGCCTAAACTCGGGGAACTACCAAGAGACCCAGTACTTC
TRBV7-7,TRBD1,TRBJ2-1,.,CASSPRQGMAYNEQFF,TGTGCTAGCAGCCCGAGACAGGGAATGGCCTACAATGAGCAGTTCTTC
TRBV20-1,.,TRBJ2-1,.,CSAGVGKSSYNEQFF,TGCAGTGCTGGGGTTGGCAAGAGCTCCTACAATGAGCAGTTCTTC
TRBV18,TRBD2,TRBJ2-4,few,CASSPPRTSGPWGAKNIQYF,TGTGCCAGCTCACCTCCTAGGACTAGCGGGCCCTGGGGAGCCAAAAACATTCAGTACTTC
TRBV12-3/TRBV12-4,.,TRBJ2-3,many,CASSLYPPGLTTDTQYF,TGTGCCAGCAGTCTTTATCCTCCGGGACTTACCACAGATACGCAGTATTTT
TRBV7-2,.,TRBJ2-5,many,CASSLVQTGVETQYF,TGTGCCAGCAGCTTAGTTCAAACGGGCGTGGAGACCCAGTACTTC